The TCR beta chain under discussion was sequenced for a study of cytomegalovirus exposure and HLA in healthy donors. Overall study: Within an early data release were tens of millions of unique TCRs drawn from HLA-typed donors. Study results and caveats: The study dropped some indistinguishable V segments, TRBV6-2 and TRBV6-3 among them. Later analysis demonstrated an association between a missense DCLRE1C variant and TCR beta V- and J-gene trimming. Earlier results showed most TCR beta V segments being productive about 90% or about 30% of the time.

The PCR made use of 60 Vbeta and 13 Jbeta primers. Profiled with immunoSEQ multiplex PCR; TCRdb holds only in-frame clones, not every one. The data contain about 160,000 clones, around 85% of them singletons. This clone was seen only once. Its antigen is still unknown. The junction and the germline gene differ at one end; a read error may be behind it. The CDR3 consists of 14 residues. The V gene's germline CDR1 is GTSNPN and CDR2 SVGIG (reference sequence). The sequence was obtained from a boy aged 2 to 10 in good health and CMV-seronegative. The chain is built from TRBV30 and TRBJ2-5; 9 bases line up with TRBD1. The sample comprised PBMCs. For the CDR3, the DNA is TGTGCCCGGAGTGTACCCGGGGACAGGGTTTCGCAGTACTTC. As protein: CARSVPGDRVSQYF.